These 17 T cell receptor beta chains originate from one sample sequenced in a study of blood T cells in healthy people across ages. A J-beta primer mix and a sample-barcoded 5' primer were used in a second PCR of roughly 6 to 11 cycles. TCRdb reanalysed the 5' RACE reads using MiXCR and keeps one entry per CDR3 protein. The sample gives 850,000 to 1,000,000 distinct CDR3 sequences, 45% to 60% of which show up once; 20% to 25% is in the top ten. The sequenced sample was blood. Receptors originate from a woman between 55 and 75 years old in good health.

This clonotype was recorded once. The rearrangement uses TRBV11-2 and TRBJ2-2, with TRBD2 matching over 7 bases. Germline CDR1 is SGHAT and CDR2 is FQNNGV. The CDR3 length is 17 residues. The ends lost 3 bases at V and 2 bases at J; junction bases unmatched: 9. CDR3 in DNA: TGTGCCAGCAGCTTGGGGGAGGGGACTCCCAACACCGGGGAGCTGTTTTTT. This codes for CASSLGEGTPNTGELFF.

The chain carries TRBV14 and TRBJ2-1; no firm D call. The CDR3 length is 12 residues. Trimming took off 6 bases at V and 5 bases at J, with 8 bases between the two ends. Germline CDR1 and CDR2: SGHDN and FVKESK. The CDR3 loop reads CASRRGNNEQFF. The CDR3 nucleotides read TGTGCCAGCAGACGCGGAAACAATGAGCAGTTCTTC.

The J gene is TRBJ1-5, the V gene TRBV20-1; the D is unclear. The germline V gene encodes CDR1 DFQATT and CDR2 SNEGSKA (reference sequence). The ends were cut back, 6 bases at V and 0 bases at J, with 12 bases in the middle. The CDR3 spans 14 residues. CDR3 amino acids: CSAKLGGSNQPQHF. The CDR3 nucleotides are TGCAGTGCCAAACTGGGCGGTAGCAATCAGCCCCAGCATTTT.

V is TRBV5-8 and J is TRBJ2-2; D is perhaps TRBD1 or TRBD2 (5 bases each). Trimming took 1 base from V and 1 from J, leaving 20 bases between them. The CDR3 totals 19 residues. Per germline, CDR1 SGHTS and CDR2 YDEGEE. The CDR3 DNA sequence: TGTGCCAGCAGCTTGAGTTCAAGCCTAGGGACGGTGAACACCGGGGAGCTGTTTTTT. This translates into CASSLSSSLGTVNTGELFF.

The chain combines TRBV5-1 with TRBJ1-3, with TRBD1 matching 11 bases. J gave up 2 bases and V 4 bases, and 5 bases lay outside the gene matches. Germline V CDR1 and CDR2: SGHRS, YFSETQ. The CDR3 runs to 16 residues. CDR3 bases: TGCGCCAGCAGCAGTGGACAGGGGGCGACTGGAAACACCATATATTTT. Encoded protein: CASSSGQGATGNTIYF. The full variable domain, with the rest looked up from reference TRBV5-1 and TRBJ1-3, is KAGVTQTPRYLIKTRGQQVTLSCSPISGHRSVSWYQQTPGQGLQFLFEYFSETQRNKGNFPGRFSGRQFSNSRSEMNVSTLELGDSALYLCASSSGQGATGNTIYFGEGSWLTVV.

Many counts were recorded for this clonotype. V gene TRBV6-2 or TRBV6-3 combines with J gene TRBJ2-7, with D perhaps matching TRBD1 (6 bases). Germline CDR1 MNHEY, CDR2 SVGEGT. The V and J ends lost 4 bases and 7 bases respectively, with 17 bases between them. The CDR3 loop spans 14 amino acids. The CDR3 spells CASSFGQPSWEQYF. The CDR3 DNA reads TGTGCCAGCAGTTTCGGACAGCCCAGCTGGGAGCAGTACTTC.

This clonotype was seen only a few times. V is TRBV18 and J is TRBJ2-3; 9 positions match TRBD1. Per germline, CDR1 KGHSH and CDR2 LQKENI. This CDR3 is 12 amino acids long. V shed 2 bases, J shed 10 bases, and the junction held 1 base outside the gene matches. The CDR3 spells CASSPDRGAQYF. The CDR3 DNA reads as TGTGCCAGCTCACCAGACAGGGGGGCGCAGTATTTT.

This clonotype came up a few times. The CDR3 sequence is CASSPPSGLAGGPSDIQYF. CDR3 DNA sequence: TGTGCCAGCAGCCCGCCCTCAGGACTAGCGGGAGGGCCATCGGACATTCAGTACTTC. The chain couples TRBV28 to TRBJ2-4; 15 bases map to TRBD2. The germline V gene has CDR1 MDHEN and CDR2 SYDVKM. This CDR3 spans 19 amino acids. The trim removed 6 bases at V and 8 bases at J, leaving 17 bases unmatched.

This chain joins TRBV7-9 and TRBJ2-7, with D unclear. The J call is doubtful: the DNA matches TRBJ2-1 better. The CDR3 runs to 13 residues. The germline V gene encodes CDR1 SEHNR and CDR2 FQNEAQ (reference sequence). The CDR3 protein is CASSLNKDNEQFF. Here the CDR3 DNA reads TGTGCCAGCAGCCTTAATAAGGACAATGAGCAGTTCTTC.

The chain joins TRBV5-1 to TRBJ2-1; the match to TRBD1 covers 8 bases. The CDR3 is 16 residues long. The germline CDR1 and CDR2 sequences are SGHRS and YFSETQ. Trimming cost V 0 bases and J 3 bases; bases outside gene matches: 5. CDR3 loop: CASSLVSGTGYNEQFF. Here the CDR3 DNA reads TGCGCCAGCAGCTTGGTGTCCGGGACAGGCTACAATGAGCAGTTCTTC.

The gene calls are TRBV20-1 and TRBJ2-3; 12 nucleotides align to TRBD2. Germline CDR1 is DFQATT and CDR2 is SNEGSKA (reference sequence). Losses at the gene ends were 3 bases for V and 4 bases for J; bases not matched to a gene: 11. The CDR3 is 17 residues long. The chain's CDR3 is CSASGLTSGSPSDTQYF. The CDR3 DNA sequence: TGCAGTGCTAGTGGGCTGACTAGCGGGAGCCCGTCAGATACGCAGTATTTT.

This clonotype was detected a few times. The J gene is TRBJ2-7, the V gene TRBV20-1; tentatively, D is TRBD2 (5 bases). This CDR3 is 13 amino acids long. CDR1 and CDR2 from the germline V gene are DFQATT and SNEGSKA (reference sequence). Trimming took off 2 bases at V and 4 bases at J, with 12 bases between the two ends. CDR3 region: CSARPGSEYEQYF. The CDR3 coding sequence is TGCAGTGCTAGACCGGGGAGTGAGTACGAGCAGTACTTC.

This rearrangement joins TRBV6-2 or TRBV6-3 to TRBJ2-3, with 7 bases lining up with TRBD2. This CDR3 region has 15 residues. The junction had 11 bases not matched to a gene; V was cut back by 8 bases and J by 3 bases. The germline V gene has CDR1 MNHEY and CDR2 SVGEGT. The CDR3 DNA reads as TGTGCCAGCTCCCGCGCCGCGGGAGTGACAGATACGCAGTATTTT. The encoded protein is CASSRAAGVTDTQYF.

The CDR3: CASSVEGQAYEQYF. The CDR3 DNA follows: TGTGCCAGCAGCGTGGAGGGACAGGCCTACGAGCAGTACTTC. The chain is built from TRBV9 and TRBJ2-7; TRBD1 matches 8 bases. Trimming removed 2 bases from V and 2 bases from J; junction bases left unmatched: 3. The CDR3 covers 14 residues. Germline V gene sequence: CDR1 SGDLS, CDR2 YYNGEE. Full variable domain (remainder filled in from reference TRBV9 and TRBJ2-7): DSGVTQTPKHLITATGQRVTLRCSPRSGDLSVYWYQQSLDQGLQFLIQYYNGEERAKGNILERFSAQQFPDLHSELNLSSLELGDSALYFCASSVEGQAYEQYFGPGTRLTVT.

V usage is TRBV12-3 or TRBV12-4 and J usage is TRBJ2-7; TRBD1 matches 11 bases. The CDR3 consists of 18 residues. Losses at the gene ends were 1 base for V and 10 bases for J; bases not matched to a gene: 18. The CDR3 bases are TGTGCCAGCAGTTTAGGAATGGACAGGGGGCGAACCAAGGACTATCAGTACTTC. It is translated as CASSLGMDRGRTKDYQYF.

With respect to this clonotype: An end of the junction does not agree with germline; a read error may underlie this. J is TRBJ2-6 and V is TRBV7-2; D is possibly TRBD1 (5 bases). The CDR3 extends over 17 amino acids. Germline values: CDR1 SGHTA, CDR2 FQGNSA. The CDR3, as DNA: TGTGCCAGCAGCTTACGGTCCAGTACCTCTGGGGCCAACGTCCCGACTTTC. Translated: CASSLRSSTSGANVPTF.

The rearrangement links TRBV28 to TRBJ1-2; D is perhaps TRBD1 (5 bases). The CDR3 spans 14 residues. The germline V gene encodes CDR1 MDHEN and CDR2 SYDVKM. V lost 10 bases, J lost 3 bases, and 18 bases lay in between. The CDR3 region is CATQVGGRDYGYTF. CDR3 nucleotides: TGTGCCACCCAAGTCGGGGGTCGCGACTATGGCTACACCTTC.